This entry lists 15 T cell receptor beta chains sequenced from one sample in a study of cytomegalovirus exposure and HLA in healthy donors (dated by TCRdb to 2016 to 2017). Libraries were prepared through the immunoSEQ multiplex PCR assay. A mixture of 60 forward primers for TCR Vbeta segments and 13 reverse primers for TCR Jbeta segments was used in the multiplex PCR. TCRdb carries this immuneACCESS record with in-frame sequences only. Its versions omit some clonotypes, under half of them owing to an unresolved V gene in the studies checked, with the rest unexplained. The sample has under 150,000 clones on record, over 70% of them singletons. The ten biggest clones cover about 0.97% of the sample. Sequenced: PBMCs. Source of these receptors: a man between 18 and 29 years old in good health and CMV-seronegative.

The rearrangement uses TRBV15 and TRBJ2-5; 9 bases line up with TRBD1. Germline lookup yields CDR1 LNHNV and CDR2 YYDKDF (reference sequence). CDR3 length equals 13 residues. The V segment lost 3 bases and the J segment 14 bases; nucleotides outside the gene matches: 10. The CDR3 DNA follows: TGTGCCACCAGCAGTCAGAACCGGGACAGGGCATACTTC. It is translated as CATSSQNRDRAYF.

This chain uses TRBV9 with TRBJ2-5; no firm D call. Deletions cut 0 bases from V and 0 bases from J, with 18 bases between. There are 18 residues in the CDR3. From germline, CDR1 is SGDLS and CDR2 YYNGEE. The CDR3 here is CASSVASHRKVYQETQYF. In DNA form, the CDR3 reads TGTGCCAGCAGCGTAGCTTCCCACAGAAAAGTGTACCAAGAGACCCAGTACTTC. The whole variable domain, filled in from reference TRBV9 and TRBJ2-5, reads DSGVTQTPKHLITATGQRVTLRCSPRSGDLSVYWYQQSLDQGLQFLIQYYNGEERAKGNILERFSAQQFPDLHSELNLSSLELGDSALYFCASSVASHRKVYQETQYFGPGTRLLVL.

Here the CDR3 reads CASAGLADYEQYF. DNA for the CDR3: TGTGCCAGTGCGGGACTAGCGGACTACGAGCAGTACTTC. The rearrangement joins TRBV6-5 to TRBJ2-7; 11 bases agree with TRBD2. V shed 9 bases, J shed 3 bases, and the junction held 4 bases outside the gene matches. Germline values: CDR1 MNHEY, CDR2 SVGAGI. The CDR3 is 13 amino acids.

V is TRBV18 and J is TRBJ2-5; a possible D gene is TRBD2 (7 bases). CDR3 length equals 15 residues. The V and J ends lost 0 bases and 5 bases respectively, with 13 bases between them. Germline V gene data show CDR1 as KGHSH and CDR2 as LQKENI. CDR3 sequence reads: CASSPPGRGGETQYF. CDR3 nucleotides: TGTGCCAGCTCACCACCCGGCAGGGGAGGGGAGACCCAGTACTTC.

Remarks on this clone: At the DNA level, this CDR3 is encoded by other sequences in the same sample as well. Written as DNA, the CDR3 is TGTGCCAGCAGCCCGACTGGGGAGCTGTTTTTT. Encoded protein: CASSPTGELFF. This rearrangement joins TRBV6-6 to TRBJ2-2; no firm D call. The CDR3 is 11 residues long. Germline V CDR1 and CDR2: MNHNY, SVGAGI (reference sequence). The V and J ends lost 6 bases and 8 bases respectively, with 7 bases between them.

V usage is TRBV11-2 and J usage is TRBJ1-1; TRBD1 might be the D (5 bases). The germline CDR1 and CDR2 sequences are SGHAT and FQNNGV. The length of the CDR3 is 15 residues. V was pared by 6 bases and J by 0 bases, with 14 bases between. DNA for the CDR3: TGTGCCAGCAGTCGACCGGGGACTGTGAACACTGAAGCTTTCTTT. Translating gives CASSRPGTVNTEAFF.

The chain is built from TRBV25-1 and TRBJ1-1; TRBD1 is a possible D gene (5 bases). V lost 3 bases, J lost 5 bases, and 10 bases lay in between. The length of the CDR3 is 13 residues. The germline gives CDR1 MGHDK, CDR2 SYGVNS. CDR3 in amino acids: CASSESGRTEAFF. The CDR3 region has the DNA TGTGCCAGCAGTGAGTCAGGGAGGACTGAAGCTTTCTTT.

V and J are TRBV7-2 and TRBJ2-2; the D gene is possibly TRBD1 (5 bases). The CDR3 is made up of 14 amino acids. V gave up 4 bases and J gave up 6 bases, with 12 bases separating them. Germline V CDR1 and CDR2: SGHTA, FQGNSA. The CDR3 sequence: CASSSIQGAGELFF. The CDR3 DNA sequence: TGTGCCAGCAGCTCTATTCAGGGTGCCGGGGAGCTGTTTTTT.

This clone showed up just once. The CDR3 here is CASSAEIGGSNYGYTF. In DNA, the CDR3 is TGTGCCAGCAGCGCAGAGATTGGAGGCAGTAACTATGGCTACACCTTC. This chain links TRBV9 with TRBJ1-2; D call uncertain. The CDR3 is 16 residues long. The germline V gene has CDR1 SGDLS and CDR2 YYNGEE. V lost 3 bases and J 1 base, leaving 16 bases between the germline ends. Drawing the rest from reference TRBV9 and TRBJ1-2, the complete variable domain is DSGVTQTPKHLITATGQRVTLRCSPRSGDLSVYWYQQSLDQGLQFLIQYYNGEERAKGNILERFSAQQFPDLHSELNLSSLELGDSALYFCASSAEIGGSNYGYTFGSGTRLTVV.

Only a few counts were recorded for this clone. This chain links TRBV4-3 with TRBJ2-7; tentatively, D is TRBD1 (5 bases). V was trimmed by 3 bases and J by 4 bases, leaving 22 bases between them. CDR3 length: 17 amino acids. CDR1 is LGHNA, CDR2 YSLEER, per germline. This chain's CDR3 is CASSHRKSGFGSYEQYF. The CDR3 DNA sequence: TGCGCCAGCAGCCACCGTAAATCAGGGTTCGGAAGTTACGAGCAGTACTTC.

The CDR3 region is CASTPSRISYGYTF. The CDR3 region has the DNA TGTGCCAGCACTCCTAGCAGGATCAGCTATGGCTACACCTTC. The chain uses TRBV7-8 and TRBJ1-2, with D hard to call. The CDR3 length is 14 residues. Germline loops: CDR1 SGHVS, CDR2 FQNEAQ. V was shortened by 7 bases and J by 4 bases, with 16 bases between the two germline ends.

The table lists this clone with a few counts. The rearrangement links TRBV4-3 to TRBJ1-2; D unresolved. The CDR3 totals 14 residues. V was clipped by 1 base and J by 0 bases, with 6 bases between them. Germline V lookup: CDR1 LGHNA, CDR2 YSLEER. CDR3: CASSQGPANYGYTF. DNA for the CDR3: TGCGCCAGCAGCCAAGGCCCAGCTAACTATGGCTACACCTTC.

This clone was picked up one time. The V and J genes are TRBV5-1 and TRBJ2-2, with D maybe TRBD2 (5 bases). The V and J ends lost 3 bases and 1 base respectively, with 10 bases between them. This CDR3 is 15 amino acids long. Germline V CDR1 and CDR2: SGHRS, YFSETQ. The CDR3 region has the DNA TGCGCCAGCAGCTCGCTAGCTGAGAACACCGGGGAGCTGTTTTTT. It encodes CASSSLAENTGELFF.

This clone was seen a few times. The chain recombines TRBV6-1 with TRBJ1-2; a weak D match, TRBD1 (5 bases). Trimming left V 11 bases short and J 4 bases short, with 14 bases between. The germline V gene encodes CDR1 MNHNS and CDR2 SASEGT. CDR3 length: 12 amino acids. CDR3: CAGRGSGYGYTF. The CDR3, as DNA: TGTGCCGGCCGGGGGTCTGGCTATGGCTACACCTTC.

The V gene is TRBV6-4, the J gene TRBJ2-1; 9 positions agree with TRBD2. J was trimmed by 2 bases and V by 4 bases; bases with no gene match: 0. This CDR3 has 14 residues. Germline-derived CDR1 and CDR2 are MRHNA and SNTAGT. CDR3 residues: CASSGGGAYNEQFF. In DNA, the CDR3 is TGTGCCAGCAGTGGCGGGGGGGCCTACAATGAGCAGTTCTTC.